The 29 T cell receptor beta chains in this list originate from one sample, sequenced in a study of vaccination effects on CD4 cells after COVID-19. These receptors are not linked to any known antigen. Sequencing was preceded by expansion of antigen-specific CD4+ T cells with viral peptide pools in the ViraFEST assay. Isolating CD4+ T cells followed approximately ten days of culture. Participants were given two doses of BNT162b2 or mRNA-1273 vaccine. Method: immunoSEQ multiplex PCR; TCRdb's copy keeps in-frame clones and lacks some. The data hold tens of thousands of clones, with around 80% observed a single time. The sequenced sample was CD4+ T cells from PBMCs cultured with HCoV-OC43 spike peptides, obtained after COVID-19 vaccination. Noted subset: HCoV-OC43 spike overlapping peptide pool stimulation. Every receptor here comes from a human donor who received a COVID-19 vaccine.

V is TRBV3-1 (or the pseudogene TRBV3-2) and J is TRBJ1-4; 9 bases match TRBD1. With 4 bases clipped from V and 7 bases from J, the junction kept 7 bases outside the gene matches. The CDR3 consists of 15 residues. Germline V gene sequence: CDR1 LGHDT, CDR2 YNNKEL (reference sequence). CDR3 amino acids: CASSLGQGGGEKLFF. CDR3 in DNA: TGTGCCAGCAGCCTGGGACAGGGCGGGGGTGAAAAACTGTTTTTT.

This chain connects TRBV7-9 to TRBJ2-5, with TRBD1 identical over 8 bases. J lost 4 bases, V lost 1 base, and 5 bases had no gene match. There are 15 residues in the CDR3. CDR1 and CDR2 from the germline V gene are SEHNR and FQNEAQ (reference sequence). CDR3 bases: TGTGCCAGCAGCTTAGGGTCAGGGGGCCGAGAGACCCAGTACTTC. Its protein is CASSLGSGGRETQYF.

The genes are TRBV5-6 and TRBJ1-5, with TRBD1 matching over 8 bases. Looked up from germline, CDR1 is SGHDT and CDR2 is YYEEEE. This CDR3 spans 16 amino acids. J gave up 2 bases and V 4 bases, and 8 bases lay outside the gene matches. The CDR3 sequence: CASSTAGGSGNQPQHF. The DNA for the CDR3 is TGTGCCAGCAGCACGGCAGGGGGCTCTGGCAATCAGCCCCAGCATTTT. Combining the CDR3 with reference TRBV5-6 and TRBJ1-5 gives the whole variable domain DAGVTQSPTHLIKTRGQQVTLRCSPKSGHDTVSWYQQALGQGPQFIFQYYEEEERQRGNFPDRFSGHQFPNYSSELNVNALLLGDSALYLCASSTAGGSGNQPQHFGDGTRLSIL.

CDR3 DNA: TGTGCCAGCAGGCCTACAGGGAGTCCGCAAGAGACCCAGTACTTC. Protein sequence: CASRPTGSPQETQYF. This chain connects TRBV5-8 to TRBJ2-5, with D possibly TRBD1 on 6 matching bases. CDR1 SGHTS and CDR2 YDEGEE come from the germline V gene. Trimming took off 5 bases at V and 2 bases at J, with 16 bases between the two ends. This CDR3 has 15 amino acids.

CDR3 sequence reads: CATTGEKLFF. In DNA, the CDR3 is TGTGCCACCACTGGTGAAAAACTGTTTTTT. The chain recombines TRBV2 with TRBJ1-4, with D hard to call. Trimming took 10 bases from V and 7 from J, leaving 7 bases between them. The germline gives CDR1 SNHLY, CDR2 FYNNEI. This CDR3 spans 10 amino acids. The full variable domain, completed using reference TRBV2 and TRBJ1-4, is EPEVTQTPSHQVTQMGQEVILRCVPISNHLYFYWYRQILGQKVEFLVSFYNNEISEKSEIFDDQFSVERPDGSNFTLKIRSTKLEDSAMYFCATTGEKLFFGSGTQLSVL.

The chain joins TRBV27 to TRBJ2-1, with TRBD1 as a possible D gene (6 bases). Per germline, CDR1 MNHEY and CDR2 SMNVEV (reference sequence). The CDR3 has 16 amino acids. Trimming took 10 bases from V and 7 from J, leaving 26 bases between them. Here the CDR3 DNA reads TGTGCCACCGCAGCACAGGGTCCCCTTCTCGGTAATGAGCAGTTCTTC. This translates into CATAAQGPLLGNEQFF.

This clone has a handful of counts. The chain couples TRBV30 to TRBJ2-5; tentatively, D is TRBD2 (5 bases). Trimming cost V 2 bases and J 3 bases, with 10 bases left between them. The germline V gene encodes CDR1 GTSNPN and CDR2 SVGIG (reference sequence). This CDR3 comprises 13 residues. CDR3 coding DNA: TGTGCCTGGAGTATGGGTAGCGAAGAGACCCAGTACTTC. Translation: CAWSMGSEETQYF.

J is TRBJ2-6 and V is TRBV6-4; D is possibly TRBD1 (5 bases). The CDR3 spans 15 residues. V shed 2 bases and J shed 3 bases, with 8 bases lying between them. The V gene's germline CDR1 is MRHNA and CDR2 SNTAGT. This CDR3 reads CASSDGAGGANVLTF. CDR3 bases: TGTGCCAGCAGTGACGGGGCTGGTGGGGCCAACGTCCTGACTTTC.

The chain employs TRBV5-1 and TRBJ1-2; 11 bases line up with TRBD1. Germline V gene sequence: CDR1 SGHRS, CDR2 YFSETQ. CDR3 size: 17 residues. The V gene end was trimmed by 3 bases and the J gene end by 4 bases; junction bases not matched to a gene: 11. The CDR3 sequence: CASSSSRDRGASYGYTF. CDR3 nucleotides: TGCGCCAGCAGCTCGTCCCGGGACAGGGGGGCAAGCTATGGCTACACCTTC.

This clone has only a few counts. The gene calls are TRBV18 and TRBJ2-1, with TRBD1 matching over 12 bases. The CDR3 has 16 amino acids. Per the germline V gene, CDR1 is KGHSH and CDR2 is LQKENI. J was trimmed by 8 bases and V by 0 bases; bases with no gene match: 5. CDR3: CASSPPVGTGGDEQFF. CDR3 DNA: TGTGCCAGCTCACCACCGGTCGGGACAGGGGGCGATGAGCAGTTCTTC.

The rearrangement joins TRBV7-8 to TRBJ1-2; D not certain. The CDR3 sequence is 14 residues long. The V gene lost 4 bases and the J gene lost 3 bases, with 12 bases spanning the gap. The germline CDR1 and CDR2 sequences are SGHVS and FQNEAQ. The CDR3 nucleotides read TGTGCCAGCAGCTCGACGCGATGGGACTATGGCTACACCTTC. As protein: CASSSTRWDYGYTF.

The J gene is TRBJ1-1, the V gene TRBV6-6; D unclear. Deletions cut 5 bases from V and 1 base from J, with 17 bases between. The CDR3 contains 16 residues. Germline V gene data show CDR1 as MNHNY and CDR2 as SVGAGI (reference sequence). This CDR3 reads CASSRNLRTGNTEAFF. The DNA for the CDR3 is TGTGCCAGCAGTCGAAACCTGCGGACGGGGAACACTGAAGCTTTCTTT.

The rearrangement joins TRBV2 to TRBJ1-1; D remains unclear. Germline CDR1 reads SNHLY; CDR2 reads FYNNEI. The CDR3 sequence is 14 residues long. Trimming pared 3 bases from V and 0 bases from J, leaving 8 bases between. The chain's CDR3 is CASSDSLLNTEAFF. For the CDR3, the DNA is TGTGCCAGCAGTGACAGCTTATTGAACACTGAAGCTTTCTTT.

This clone appeared a single time. This chain joins TRBV2 and TRBJ1-5, with 7 bases aligning to TRBD1. CDR3 size: 15 residues. CDR1 is SNHLY and CDR2 is FYNNEI in the germline V gene. V shed 5 bases and J 3 bases; nucleotides not matched to a gene: 7. DNA for the CDR3: TGTGCCAGCAGTCGACAGGGTTCGCTCAATCAGCCCCAGCATTTT. This encodes CASSRQGSLNQPQHF.

The J gene is TRBJ1-4, the V gene TRBV28, with 9 bases aligning to TRBD1. The CDR3 has 13 amino acids. Trimming cost V 9 bases and J 8 bases; bases outside gene matches: 7. The germline CDR1 and CDR2 sequences are MDHEN and SYDVKM. As DNA, the CDR3 is TGTGCCAGTCAACCGGGACAGGGAGAAAAACTGTTTTTT. Translating gives CASQPGQGEKLFF.

This clone was detected a few times. The rearrangement uses TRBV29-1 and TRBJ2-3; 15 positions match TRBD2. The J segment lost 1 base and the V segment lost 6 bases, leaving 5 bases of the junction unmatched. The CDR3 contains 16 residues. Germline CDR1 SQVTM, CDR2 ANQGSEA. CDR3 region: CSVRGLAGGRTDTQYF. CDR3 bases: TGCAGCGTCCGAGGACTAGCGGGGGGGCGCACAGATACGCAGTATTTT.

This chain joins TRBV5-4 and TRBJ2-3; no firm D call. Germline V gives CDR1 SGHNT, CDR2 YYREEE (reference sequence). V lost 5 bases, J lost 0 bases, and 10 bases lay in between. The CDR3 is made up of 14 amino acids. CDR3 nucleotides: TGTGCCAGCAGTTCCACAGCTAGCACAGATACGCAGTATTTT. As protein: CASSSTASTDTQYF.

The chain is built from TRBV10-3 and TRBJ2-1; TRBD2 matches at 9 bases. The CDR3 is made up of 16 amino acids. Trimming removed 0 bases from V and 4 bases from J; junction bases left unmatched: 4. The V gene's germline CDR1 is ENHRY and CDR2 SYGVKD. The CDR3: CAISESASGVYNEQFF. The DNA of the CDR3 is TGTGCCATCAGTGAGTCTGCTAGCGGGGTATACAATGAGCAGTTCTTC.

The gene calls are TRBV19 and TRBJ2-2; 9 nucleotides agree with TRBD2. The CDR3 loop spans 17 amino acids. V gave up 3 bases and J gave up 6 bases; unmatched junction bases: 11. CDR1 and CDR2 from the germline V gene are LNHDA and SQIVND (reference sequence). The CDR3 region is CASSMSLREGRPGELFF. The DNA for the CDR3 is TGTGCCAGTAGTATGAGCCTGCGGGAGGGCCGGCCCGGGGAGCTGTTTTTT.

This chain links TRBV24-1 with TRBJ2-3, with TRBD2 as a possible D gene (5 bases). CDR3 size: 13 residues. V was shortened by 9 bases and J by 0 bases, with 9 bases between the two germline ends. Germline lookup yields CDR1 KGHDR and CDR2 SFDVKD. CDR3 region: CATESGSTDTQYF. In DNA form, the CDR3 reads TGTGCCACCGAGTCGGGGAGCACAGATACGCAGTATTTT.

The chain carries TRBV27 and TRBJ1-2; unclear D gene. Germline V gene sequence: CDR1 MNHEY, CDR2 SMNVEV (reference sequence). Trimming took off 3 bases at V and 8 bases at J, with 4 bases between the two ends. The CDR3 has 10 amino acids. The CDR3 here is CASSLQGYTF. CDR3 bases: TGTGCCAGCAGTTTGCAGGGCTACACCTTC.

A word on this clone: One end of the junction varies from germline; a read error may be responsible. The genes are TRBV6-2 or TRBV6-3 and TRBJ1-1; D unclear. In germline, CDR1 is MNHEY, CDR2 SVGEGT. The CDR3 has 13 residues. The CDR3 protein is CASSNSMNTEAFF. CDR3 sequence (DNA): TGTGCCAGCAGTAACTCTATGAACACTGAAGCTTTCTTT.

The CDR3 region is CASSLAAVQETQYF. The CDR3 nucleotides read TGCGCCAGCAGCTTGGCGGCAGTTCAAGAGACCCAGTACTTC. The chain is built from TRBV5-1 and TRBJ2-5; D is uncertain. The length of the CDR3 is 14 residues. V shed 0 bases and J shed 2 bases, with 8 bases lying between them. In germline, CDR1 is SGHRS, CDR2 YFSETQ. The variable domain in full, completed from reference TRBV5-1 and TRBJ2-5, reads KAGVTQTPRYLIKTRGQQVTLSCSPISGHRSVSWYQQTPGQGLQFLFEYFSETQRNKGNFPGRFSGRQFSNSRSEMNVSTLELGDSALYLCASSLAAVQETQYFGPGTRLLVL.

This clone showed up just once. The chain carries TRBV19 and TRBJ2-7; D ambiguous. Trimming cost V 3 bases and J 0 bases, with 12 bases left between them. The CDR3 is 15 residues long. The germline CDR1 and CDR2 sequences are LNHDA and SQIVND (reference sequence). Here the CDR3 reads CASSIATHNSYEQYF. CDR3 bases: TGTGCCAGTAGTATTGCGACTCATAACTCCTACGAGCAGTACTTC.

CDR3: CASSLGTAEQYF. The CDR3 DNA is TGTGCCAGCAGCCTCGGGACAGCCGAGCAGTACTTC. The chain employs TRBV3-1 (or the pseudogene TRBV3-2) and TRBJ2-7, with 7 bases that match TRBD1. From germline, CDR1 is LGHDT and CDR2 YNNKEL (reference sequence). The CDR3 length is 12 residues. With 4 bases clipped from V and 6 bases from J, the junction kept 3 bases outside the gene matches.

This clone was detected a few times. The chain joins TRBV5-1 to TRBJ2-2; 7 bases are a match to TRBD1. Germline lookup yields CDR1 SGHRS and CDR2 YFSETQ. With 1 base clipped from V and 1 base from J, the junction kept 4 bases outside the gene matches. The CDR3 is 16 residues long. The CDR3 DNA reads TGCGCCAGCAGCTTGTGGCGGACAGGGAACACCGGGGAGCTGTTTTTT. As protein: CASSLWRTGNTGELFF.

The table lists this clone with a count of one. This same CDR3 is encoded by further DNA sequences in the sample. This sequence joins TRBV4-1 and TRBJ2-1, with 14 bases identical to TRBD2. The J segment lost 7 bases and the V segment lost 1 base, leaving 9 bases of the junction unmatched. The germline V gene has CDR1 MGHRA and CDR2 YSYEKL. This CDR3 is built from 18 residues. CDR3 protein: CASSQVDLGLAGGNEQFF. The DNA of the CDR3 is TGCGCCAGCAGCCAAGTCGATCTAGGACTAGCGGGGGGTAATGAGCAGTTCTTC.

As for this clone: Within the sample, other DNA sequences also encode this same CDR3. The V call is TRBV5-1, the J call TRBJ2-7; D not resolved. Germline V CDR1 and CDR2: SGHRS, YFSETQ. The V end lost 0 bases, the J end lost 2 bases, and 3 bases lay between the germline ends. This CDR3 is 12 amino acids long. The DNA of the CDR3 is TGCGCCAGCAGCTTGGGGGCCTACGAGCAGTACTTC. Amino acid sequence: CASSLGAYEQYF.

Only a few counts were recorded for this clone. The rearrangement uses TRBV10-1 and TRBJ2-2; D remains unclear. The CDR3 runs 12 residues. V was pared by 5 bases and J by 5 bases, with 6 bases between. Germline V CDR1 and CDR2: WNHNN, SYGVQD (reference sequence). CDR3 loop: CASSLTTGELFF. The CDR3 DNA reads TGCGCCAGCAGTTTAACGACCGGGGAGCTGTTTTTT.